The text below deals with one T cell receptor (beta chain). Its antigen is unidentified. This sample stems from a study of T-cell reconstitution after alpha-beta-depleted transplantation in children. Study outcomes and limitations: Fresh T-cell production supplied most of the T-cell counts and diversity seen one year after transplant. TCRbeta diversity was high at day 60 in some patients (a result of surviving recipient T cells and thymic progenitors). At around two months after transplant, the alpha-beta T cells were reportedly derived from several hundred expanded clones that came from non-depleted graft cells.

It was with unique molecular identifiers that the TCRbeta library was prepared. Via MiXCR, TCRdb re-called the PCR reads, giving one row per CDR3 protein. The data show 250,000 to 300,000 distinct CDR3 sequences, about a tenth seen once. The sequence came from a boy less than two years old with acute myeloid leukemia, due to receive a stem cell transplant. Sequenced here: PBMCs, sampled before TCRalphabeta/CD19-depleted stem cell transplant.

CDR3 loop: CASSLGLAGGPGGELFF. CDR3 DNA: TGTGCCAGCAGCCTGGGACTAGCGGGAGGGCCGGGCGGGGAGCTGTTTTTT. V usage is TRBV12-3 or TRBV12-4 and J usage is TRBJ2-2, with TRBD2 identical over 16 bases. CDR3 length: 17 residues. Trimming removed 6 bases from V and 7 bases from J; junction bases left unmatched: 8.